This TCR beta chain was sequenced during a study of T cells after yellow fever vaccination. Study observations and caveats: Clones that expanded after primary vaccination mostly reappeared after the booster (nearly 98% CD4, about 89% CD8).

The CDR3 totals 15 residues. CDR1 and CDR2 from the germline V gene are SGHVS and FNYEAQ. J lost 7 bases, V lost 6 bases, and 8 bases had no gene match. Production of TCR cDNA was by 5'RACE template switching, which also added a universal primer site and UMIs. TCRdb reprocessed the 5' RACE reads with MiXCR, giving one entry per CDR3 protein. This table holds 150,000 to 200,000 distinct CDR3 sequences, 8% to 13% found once. This clonotype was seen a handful of times. Its specificity is unknown. The chain employs TRBV7-6 and TRBJ2-1; 11 bases line up with TRBD2. Sequencing was performed on CD8+ T cells sorted from PBMCs, taken 15 days after the yellow fever booster vaccination. This clonotype was sampled from a man aged 18 to 29 who received the YFV17D yellow fever vaccine. The chain's CDR3 is CASRSIAGGRNEQFF. The CDR3 region has the DNA TGTGCCAGCAGGTCCATAGCGGGGGGGCGTAATGAGCAGTTCTTC.